The 10 T cell receptor beta chains below were found in one sample sequenced in a study of CXCR3-negative and CXCR3-positive naive CD8 T cells. The TRB cDNA libraries were prepared by 5' RACE with UMI labels. TCRdb re-called the 5' RACE reads and gives one entry per CDR3 protein, without DNA. The sample's table shows about 56,000 distinct CDR3 sequences. These receptors are not linked to any known antigen. Study-level results: More hydrophobic TRB CDR3s were found in CXCR3-positive naive cells than in CXCR3-negative naive cells.

The specimen sequenced was naive CXCR3+ CD8+ T cells from blood. The subset was: CD45RO-CCR7+CD27+CD95- naive CD8+ T cells expressing CXCR3 (TNR3+). These receptors came from a human donor in good health. Some clones in this sample may be carry-over from other donors' samples.

The V and J genes are TRBV7-2 and TRBJ1-2; TCRdb calls TRBD1, which cannot be checked without DNA. This CDR3 has 14 residues. Germline values: CDR1 SGHTA, CDR2 FQGNSA. This CDR3 reads CASSSTGGGGGYTF.

This chain uses TRBV7-9 with TRBJ1-1; TCRdb returns TRBD1, unconfirmable since there is no DNA. The CDR3 sequence is 15 residues long. The germline gives CDR1 SEHNR, CDR2 FQNEAQ (reference sequence). The CDR3 protein is CASSAYRGRDTEAFF.

The chain carries TRBV28 and TRBJ2-7. This CDR3 region has 20 residues. Germline loops: CDR1 MDHEN, CDR2 SYDVKM. Here the CDR3 reads CASPLSPHPLHYSSSYEQYF.

This sequence joins TRBV12-3 or TRBV12-4 and TRBJ2-7; the D call from TCRdb, TRBD1, cannot be confirmed without DNA. The CDR3 extends over 12 amino acids. The CDR3 protein is CASSPWGSEQYF.

This chain connects TRBV7-9 to TRBJ1-2; lacking DNA, the TRBD1 call made by TCRdb goes unchecked. Germline V gene data show CDR1 as SEHNR and CDR2 as FQNEAQ (reference sequence). The CDR3 has 15 amino acids. CDR3 sequence reads: CASSPVEGDSYGYTF. The full variable domain, with the rest looked up from reference TRBV7-9 and TRBJ1-2, is DTGVSQNPRHKITKRGQNVTFRCDPISEHNRLYWYRQTLGQGPEFLTYFQNEAQLEKSRLLSDRFSAERPKGSFSTLEIQRTEQGDSAMYLCASSPVEGDSYGYTFGSGTRLTVV.

The chain uses TRBV14 and TRBJ2-1. From germline, CDR1 is SGHDN and CDR2 FVKESK. There are 15 residues in the CDR3. CDR3 protein: CASSQGNGDYNEQFF.

This chain joins TRBV11-3 and TRBJ2-1; TCRdb outputs TRBD2, but without DNA this stays unchecked. Germline-derived CDR1 and CDR2 are SGHNT and YENEEA. The CDR3 has 16 amino acids. This CDR3 reads CASSAQLAVPLNEQFF.

The chain employs TRBV29-1 and TRBJ2-7; TCRdb proposes TRBD2, but this gene call is untestable without DNA. The length of the CDR3 is 13 residues. Germline loops: CDR1 SQVTM, CDR2 ANQGSEA. This CDR3 is CSVETAGTYEQYF.

This rearrangement joins TRBV28 to TRBJ2-7; the TRBD1 assignment by TCRdb is unverifiable without DNA. The CDR3 spans 16 residues. Germline CDR1 and CDR2: MDHEN and SYDVKM. The CDR3 loop is CASSLTRQGHAYEQYF.

This sequence joins TRBV6-4 and TRBJ2-2. This CDR3 comprises 15 residues. Per the germline V gene, CDR1 is MRHNA and CDR2 is SNTAGT. The CDR3 spells CASSESDQTTGELFF.